These 23 T cell receptor beta chains share one sample of origin, sequenced in a study of identical twins. TCRdb redid the calling of the 5' RACE reads with MiXCR, one entry per CDR3 protein. The table includes over 200,000 distinct CDR3 sequences, 5.5% to 7.5% detected once. These same data were also listed under a study on T cells expressing NK-cell markers.

The specimen sequenced was CD8+ T cells sorted from blood. The receptor source for this set is a woman aged 18-35 years in good health.

This clonotype was seen repeatedly, ten times or more. The chain couples TRBV7-9 to TRBJ2-5; D may be TRBD2 (6 bases). Germline lookup yields CDR1 SEHNR and CDR2 FQNEAQ (reference sequence). The CDR3 has 17 residues. Trimming pared 2 bases from V and 5 bases from J, leaving 21 bases between. CDR3 in amino acids: CASSLTLAKPIQETQYF. The CDR3 bases are TGTGCCAGCAGCTTAACGCTAGCGAAGCCTATCCAGGAGACCCAGTACTTC.

This clonotype was found a few times. The V and J genes are TRBV10-3 and TRBJ2-7; D is undetermined. The V gene's germline CDR1 is ENHRY and CDR2 SYGVKD. V lost 2 bases, J lost 3 bases, and 8 bases lay in between. The CDR3 extends over 13 amino acids. The CDR3 DNA is TGTGCCATCAGTGAGCAACCCGACTACGAGCAGTACTTC. This sequence encodes CAISEQPDYEQYF.

CDR3 coding DNA: TGTGCCAGCAGTTTCGGGACTAGCGGTTATACGCAGTATTTT. Protein sequence: CASSFGTSGYTQYF. The chain recombines TRBV12-3 or TRBV12-4 with TRBJ2-3; TRBD2 matches 11 bases. Unmatched junction bases numbered 3, after V lost 3 bases and J lost 7 bases. This CDR3 spans 14 amino acids.

J is TRBJ2-2 and V is TRBV6-6, with a weak D call TRBD2 (6 bases). The ends were cut back, 7 bases at V and 4 bases at J, with 10 bases in the middle. Germline CDR1 and CDR2: MNHNY and SVGAGI (reference sequence). This CDR3 contains 13 residues. CDR3 nucleotide sequence: TGTGCCAGCATAGCCGGGGGCACCGGGGAGCTGTTTTTT. Encoded protein: CASIAGGTGELFF.

V gene TRBV12-3 or TRBV12-4 combines with J gene TRBJ1-2, with a possible D match to TRBD1 (5 bases). The CDR3 covers 14 residues. Between the trimmed V and J ends, which lost 6 bases and 2 bases, there was a span of 13 bases. The DNA of the CDR3 is TGTGCCAGCAGCTTTGGGACCCCAAACTATGGCTACACCTTC. Protein: CASSFGTPNYGYTF.

This clonotype was counted only a few times. This chain links TRBV27 with TRBJ2-7; no firm D call. In germline, CDR1 is MNHEY, CDR2 SMNVEV (reference sequence). Trimming took off 8 bases at V and 2 bases at J, with 13 bases between the two ends. The CDR3 is 13 residues long. The CDR3 DNA reads TGTGCCAGCGGTTCCGGTCAGACCTACGAGCAGTACTTC. Its protein is CASGSGQTYEQYF.

This clonotype has ten or more counts. This CDR3 is CASSQRQGANYGYTF. The CDR3 DNA is TGTGCCAGCAGCCAACGACAGGGCGCTAACTATGGCTACACCTTC. This rearrangement joins TRBV3-1 to TRBJ1-2, with 7 positions matching TRBD1. The CDR3 extends over 15 amino acids. Germline V lookup: CDR1 LGHDT, CDR2 YNNKEL (reference sequence). V was pared by 2 bases and J by 0 bases, with 3 bases of the junction left unmatched.

The V gene is TRBV9, the J gene TRBJ2-2; D is perhaps TRBD2 (6 bases). V was shortened by 5 bases and J by 6 bases, with 11 bases between the two germline ends. Germline V CDR1 and CDR2: SGDLS, YYNGEE. This CDR3 is built from 13 residues. The CDR3 DNA reads TGTGCCAGCAGGGGACTGGGGGCCGGGGAGCTGTTTTTT. The encoded protein is CASRGLGAGELFF.

This sequence joins TRBV29-1 and TRBJ1-2; 9 nucleotides line up with TRBD1. The CDR3 contains 15 residues. J lost 6 bases, V lost 7 bases, and 15 bases had no gene match. The V gene's germline CDR1 is SQVTM and CDR2 ANQGSEA. The CDR3 coding sequence is TGCAGCGCCGGCCCAGATAGACAGGGGGGAAATGGCTACACCTTC. It specifies CSAGPDRQGGNGYTF.

This rearrangement joins TRBV19 to TRBJ2-2; the D gene is possibly TRBD2 (6 bases). Germline V gene lookup returns CDR1 LNHDA and CDR2 SQIVND (reference sequence). V shed 5 bases and J shed 5 bases, with 21 bases lying between them. CDR3 length: 17 amino acids. The CDR3 DNA follows: TGTGCCAGTAGTCTCAAGGGGAGAGGGGCGGGAACCGGGGAGCTGTTTTTT. Translation gives CASSLKGRGAGTGELFF. Combining the CDR3 with reference TRBV19 and TRBJ2-2 gives the whole variable domain DGGITQSPKYLFRKEGQNVTLSCEQNLNHDAMYWYRQDPGQGLRLIYYSQIVNDFQKGDIAEGYSVSREKKESFPLTVTSAQKNPTAFYLCASSLKGRGAGTGELFFGEGSRLTVL.

The gene calls are TRBV27 and TRBJ2-5; maybe TRBD2 (6 bases). Germline V gene data show CDR1 as MNHEY and CDR2 as SMNVEV (reference sequence). Trimming took 6 bases from V and 5 from J, leaving 16 bases between them. The CDR3 is 14 amino acids. The CDR3 is CASSEEGRRETQYF. The CDR3 DNA sequence: TGTGCCAGCAGCGAGGAGGGGAGGCGGGAGACCCAGTACTTC.

This clonotype was found many times. The J gene is TRBJ1-2, the V gene TRBV20-1; 8 bases are shared with TRBD1. Germline V CDR1 and CDR2: DFQATT, SNEGSKA (reference sequence). After removal of 6 bases from V and 2 bases from J, the junction contained 2 bases not matched to a gene. There are 12 residues in the CDR3. The CDR3 bases are TGCAGTGCGGACAGGGCCAACTATGGCTACACCTTC. This codes for CSADRANYGYTF.

This clonotype has ten or more counts. This chain links TRBV5-1 with TRBJ2-1, with TRBD2 matching over 12 bases. The J segment lost 3 bases and the V segment lost 2 bases, leaving 3 bases of the junction unmatched. Germline lookup yields CDR1 SGHRS and CDR2 YFSETQ. The CDR3 totals 16 residues. The CDR3 loop reads CASSLTSGGIYNEQFF. The CDR3 DNA follows: TGCGCCAGCAGCTTAACTAGCGGGGGGATCTACAATGAGCAGTTCTTC.

This clonotype has only a few counts. This chain uses TRBV10-2 with TRBJ1-1, with D perhaps TRBD1 (5 bases). Germline V lookup: CDR1 WSHSY, CDR2 SAAADI. V lost 5 bases and J 10 bases, leaving 20 bases between the germline ends. The CDR3 contains 14 residues. The CDR3 DNA follows: TGCGCCAGCAGTAGATACGGAACGGACATCCGAGCTTTCTTT. Its translation: CASSRYGTDIRAFF.

The chain combines TRBV12-3 or TRBV12-4 with TRBJ2-3; D may be TRBD1 (6 bases). CDR3 length: 17 amino acids. Trimming cost V 6 bases and J 4 bases, with 23 bases left between them. The CDR3 bases are TGTGCCAGCAGCCCCCCCGCAGGGGAGAGGGGCCCAGATACGCAGTATTTT. Translation: CASSPPAGERGPDTQYF.

V gene TRBV27 combines with J gene TRBJ1-2; 7 nucleotides align to TRBD1. Losses at the gene ends were 6 bases for V and 4 bases for J; bases not matched to a gene: 5. This CDR3 has 13 residues. CDR1 is MNHEY and CDR2 is SMNVEV in the germline V gene (reference sequence). CDR3 amino acids: CASRNRGGYGYTF. The CDR3, as DNA: TGTGCCAGCAGAAACAGGGGTGGCTATGGCTACACCTTC.

This clonotype was seen a handful of times. The chain is built from TRBV11-3 and TRBJ2-1, with D perhaps being TRBD1 or TRBD2 (5 bases each). Trimming removed 6 bases from V and 14 bases from J, with 23 bases in between. CDR3 size: 14 residues. Germline values: CDR1 SGHNT, CDR2 YENEEA. CDR3 protein: CASSPTPGRNNEFF. The DNA for the CDR3 is TGTGCCAGCAGTCCTACCCCGGGACGTAACAATGAGTTCTTC. Full variable domain (missing parts from reference TRBV11-3 and TRBJ2-1): EAGVVQSPRYKIIEKKQPVAFWCNPISGHNTLYWYLQNLGQGPELLIRYENEEAVDDSQLPKDRFSAERLKGVDSTLKIQPAELGDSAVYLCASSPTPGRNNEFFGPGTRLTVL.

The table lists this clonotype with many counts. The chain links TRBV11-2 to TRBJ2-1, with 11 positions matching TRBD2. The CDR3 consists of 19 residues. The trim removed 5 bases at V and 0 bases at J, leaving 12 bases unmatched. The germline V gene has CDR1 SGHAT and CDR2 FQNNGV. CDR3 sequence reads: CASSNPTYLAGGSYNEQFF. Here the CDR3 DNA reads TGTGCCAGCAGCAACCCTACCTACCTAGCGGGAGGCTCCTACAATGAGCAGTTCTTC.

This clonotype was observed a single time. A single base separates this from a much larger clone, so it may be a read error. This rearrangement joins TRBV12-3 or TRBV12-4 to TRBJ2-5; 9 nucleotides agree with TRBD1. With V trimmed by 8 bases and J by 5 bases, 6 bases remained unmatched. The CDR3 contains 13 residues. The CDR3 nucleotides are TGTGCCAGCGGGGTAGACAGGGGGGAGACCCAGTACTTC. Translated: CASGVDRGETQYF.

This clonotype appeared many times. The chain recombines TRBV3-1 with TRBJ2-2; D unclear. In germline, CDR1 is LGHDT, CDR2 YNNKEL (reference sequence). V shed 6 bases and J shed 1 base, with 6 bases lying between them. The CDR3 consists of 13 residues. CDR3 region: CASSYMNTGELFF. CDR3 bases: TGTGCCAGCAGTTATATGAACACCGGGGAGCTGTTTTTT.

The rearrangement links TRBV4-2 to TRBJ2-7; no clear D gene. The V end was cut by 1 base, the J end by 3 bases, with 10 bases between. Looked up from germline, CDR1 is LGHNA and CDR2 is YNFKEQ. CDR3 size: 14 residues. CDR3 protein: CASSQGNQDYEQYF. CDR3 bases: TGTGCCAGCAGCCAAGGGAACCAAGACTACGAGCAGTACTTC.

This clonotype was seen only a few times. The V call is TRBV11-2, the J call TRBJ2-1; the match to TRBD2 covers 8 bases. The CDR3 loop spans 16 amino acids. V was pared by 3 bases and J by 3 bases, with 7 bases of the junction left unmatched. Germline V gives CDR1 SGHAT, CDR2 FQNNGV. CDR3 coding DNA: TGTGCCAGCAGCTTTGCCGGGAGGGCTTTCTACAATGAGCAGTTCTTC. Translating it yields CASSFAGRAFYNEQFF.

The chain joins TRBV5-1 to TRBJ2-5, with D tentatively TRBD2 (5 bases). The ends were cut back, 1 base at V and 3 bases at J, with 10 bases in the middle. This CDR3 is 14 amino acids long. Looked up from germline, CDR1 is SGHRS and CDR2 is YFSETQ. The CDR3 region has the DNA TGCGCCAGCAGCTTGACGAGGGCAGAAGAGACCCAGTACTTC. Translation gives CASSLTRAEETQYF.